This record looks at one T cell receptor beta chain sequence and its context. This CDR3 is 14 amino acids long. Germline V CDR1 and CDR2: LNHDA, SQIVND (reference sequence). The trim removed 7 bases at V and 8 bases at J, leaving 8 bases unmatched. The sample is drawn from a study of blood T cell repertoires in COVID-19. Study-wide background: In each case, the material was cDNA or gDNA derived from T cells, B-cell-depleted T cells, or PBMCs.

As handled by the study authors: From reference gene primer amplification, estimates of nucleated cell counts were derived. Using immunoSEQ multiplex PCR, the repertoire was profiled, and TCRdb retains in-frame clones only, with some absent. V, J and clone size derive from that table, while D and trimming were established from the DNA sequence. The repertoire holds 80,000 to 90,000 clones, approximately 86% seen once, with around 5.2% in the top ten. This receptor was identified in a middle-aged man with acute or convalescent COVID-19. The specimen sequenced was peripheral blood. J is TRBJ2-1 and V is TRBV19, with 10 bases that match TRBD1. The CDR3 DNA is TGTGCCAGTACCCTGGGACAGGGGAGGGATGAGCAGTTCTTC. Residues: CASTLGQGRDEQFF.